This passage covers 3 T cell receptor beta chains from one sample sequenced in a study of CD8+ T cells in alopecia areata. In each case, RNA was isolated and then reverse transcribed into cDNA as the sequencing template. This table comes from immunoSEQ multiplex PCR, and its TCRdb copy is limited to in-frame clones, with some not included. The sample includes about 190,000 clones, more than 55% seen only once; the top ten take approximately 1.3%. Treatment reported: oral pan-JAK inhibitor, 5-10 mg twice daily. This specimen consisted of CD4+ T cells sorted from blood, obtained at week 49, from a patient treated with tofacitinib. These receptors were taken from a human donor with alopecia areata.

This chain connects TRBV7-2 to TRBJ2-1; 10 nucleotides match TRBD1. CDR1 and CDR2 (germline): SGHTA, FQGNSA. The CDR3 length is 16 residues. Unmatched junction bases numbered 9, after V lost 5 bases and J lost 5 bases. CDR3 region: CASSPRQGALNNEQFF. In nucleotides, the CDR3 is TGTGCCAGCAGCCCCCGACAGGGGGCGCTTAACAATGAGCAGTTCTTC. Filled out from reference TRBV7-2 and TRBJ2-1, the complete variable domain reads GAGVSQSPSNKVTEKGKDVELRCDPISGHTALYWYRQSLGQGLEFLIYFQGNSAPDKSGLPSDRFSAERTGGSVSTLTIQRTQQEDSAVYLCASSPRQGALNNEQFFGPGTRLTVL.

In nucleotides, the CDR3 is TGTGCCAGCTCACCACCGGGTCTCAAGGGGGGCACTGAAGCTTTCTTT. This gives the protein CASSPPGLKGGTEAFF. This chain connects TRBV18 to TRBJ1-1, with D perhaps matching TRBD1 (6 bases). Germline V gene data show CDR1 as KGHSH and CDR2 as LQKENI. There are 16 residues in the CDR3. V lost 0 bases to trimming and J lost 4 bases, with 15 bases between them.

With regard to this clone: In the same sample, other DNA sequences code for this CDR3. The chain has TRBV15 and TRBJ2-7; D gene ambiguous. CDR1 LNHNV and CDR2 YYDKDF come from the germline V gene (reference sequence). The V and J ends lost 0 bases and 1 base respectively, with 4 bases between them. The CDR3 runs to 13 residues. The CDR3 reads CATSRDRSYEQYF. CDR3 bases: TGTGCCACCAGCAGAGATCGATCCTACGAGCAGTACTTC.